This T cell receptor (beta chain) stems from a study of T cells in narcolepsy. Study-wide findings and caveats: Autoreactive HCRT-specific and TRIB2-specific clonotypes were marked in same-patient CSF-versus-blood CD4+ comparisons.

To note about this clone: Its antigen is still unknown.

Clones were read by immunoSEQ multiplex PCR, and TCRdb kept only the in-frame ones, dropping some. The sample consists of 12,000 or so clones, around 94% of them appearing once. This CDR3 has 15 residues. V was trimmed by 4 bases and J by 6 bases, leaving 13 bases between them. CDR1 and CDR2 from the germline V gene are SGHVS and FQNEAQ. Input material: CD45RA- memory CD4+ T cells from PBMCs. The V gene is TRBV7-8, the J gene TRBJ2-6; weak D call: TRBD1 (6 bases). The sequence came from a human donor with narcolepsy. The CDR3 sequence: CASSSQGMAANVLTF. The CDR3 coding sequence is TGTGCCAGCAGCTCCCAGGGGATGGCGGCCAACGTCCTGACTTTC.